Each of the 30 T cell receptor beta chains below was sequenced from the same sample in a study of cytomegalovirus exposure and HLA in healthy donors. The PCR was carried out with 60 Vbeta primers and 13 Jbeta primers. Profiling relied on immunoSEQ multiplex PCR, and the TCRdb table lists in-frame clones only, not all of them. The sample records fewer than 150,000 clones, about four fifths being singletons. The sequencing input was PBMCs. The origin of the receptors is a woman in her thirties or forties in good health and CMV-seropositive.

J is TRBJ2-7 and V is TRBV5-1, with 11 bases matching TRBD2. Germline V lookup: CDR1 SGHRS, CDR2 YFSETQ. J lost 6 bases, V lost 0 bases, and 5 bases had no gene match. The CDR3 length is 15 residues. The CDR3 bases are TGCGCCAGCAGCTTGGTGGGTAGCGGGAGGGCCGAGCAGTACTTC. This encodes CASSLVGSGRAEQYF.

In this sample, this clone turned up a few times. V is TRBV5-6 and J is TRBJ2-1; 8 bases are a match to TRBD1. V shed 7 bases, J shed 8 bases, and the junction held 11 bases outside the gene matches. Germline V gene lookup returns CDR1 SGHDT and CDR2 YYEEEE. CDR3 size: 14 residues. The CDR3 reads CASLDRETYDEQFF. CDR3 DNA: TGTGCCAGCTTGGACAGGGAAACGTACGATGAGCAGTTCTTC. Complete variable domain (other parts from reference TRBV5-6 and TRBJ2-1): DAGVTQSPTHLIKTRGQQVTLRCSPKSGHDTVSWYQQALGQGPQFIFQYYEEEERQRGNFPDRFSGHQFPNYSSELNVNALLLGDSALYLCASLDRETYDEQFFGPGTRLTVL.

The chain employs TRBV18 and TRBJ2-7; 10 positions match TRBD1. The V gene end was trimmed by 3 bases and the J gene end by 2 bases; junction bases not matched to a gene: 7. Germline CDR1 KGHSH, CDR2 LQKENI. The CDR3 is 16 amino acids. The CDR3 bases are TGTGCCAGCTCACCTTCCGGGGGGACAGGGGCCTACGAGCAGTACTTC. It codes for CASSPSGGTGAYEQYF.

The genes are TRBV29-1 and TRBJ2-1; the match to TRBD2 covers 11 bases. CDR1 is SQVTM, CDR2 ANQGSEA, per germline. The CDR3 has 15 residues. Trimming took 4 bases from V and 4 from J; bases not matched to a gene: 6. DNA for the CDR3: TGCAGCGTTGGGGAGGGACTAGCGGTTTACAATGAGCAGTTCTTC. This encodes CSVGEGLAVYNEQFF.

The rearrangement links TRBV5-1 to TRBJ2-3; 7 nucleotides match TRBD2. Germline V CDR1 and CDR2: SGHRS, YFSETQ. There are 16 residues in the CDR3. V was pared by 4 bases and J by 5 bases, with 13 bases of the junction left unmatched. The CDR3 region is CASSRGGAGVGDTQYF. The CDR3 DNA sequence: TGCGCCAGCAGCCGCGGAGGGGCGGGAGTGGGAGATACGCAGTATTTT.

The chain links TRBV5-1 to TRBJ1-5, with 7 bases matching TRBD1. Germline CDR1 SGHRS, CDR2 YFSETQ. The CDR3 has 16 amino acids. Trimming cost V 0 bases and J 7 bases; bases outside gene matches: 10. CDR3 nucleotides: TGCGCCAGCAGCTTGGGGACAGGACCTCATGAGCAGCCCCAGCATTTT. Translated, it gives CASSLGTGPHEQPQHF. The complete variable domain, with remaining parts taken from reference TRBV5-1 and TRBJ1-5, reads KAGVTQTPRYLIKTRGQQVTLSCSPISGHRSVSWYQQTPGQGLQFLFEYFSETQRNKGNFPGRFSGRQFSNSRSEMNVSTLELGDSALYLCASSLGTGPHEQPQHFGDGTRLSIL.

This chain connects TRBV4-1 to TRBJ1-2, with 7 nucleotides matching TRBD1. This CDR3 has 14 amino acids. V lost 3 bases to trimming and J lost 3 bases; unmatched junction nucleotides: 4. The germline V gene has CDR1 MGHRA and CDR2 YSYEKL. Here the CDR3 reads CASSHVRGDYGYTF. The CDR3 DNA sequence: TGCGCCAGCAGCCACGTCAGGGGGGACTATGGCTACACCTTC.

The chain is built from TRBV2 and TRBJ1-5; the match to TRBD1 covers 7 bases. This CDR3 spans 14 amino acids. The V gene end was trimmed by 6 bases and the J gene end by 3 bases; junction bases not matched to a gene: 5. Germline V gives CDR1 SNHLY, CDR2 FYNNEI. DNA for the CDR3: TGTGCCAGCAGCCCACAGGGGTCCAATCAGCCCCAGCATTTT. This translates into CASSPQGSNQPQHF.

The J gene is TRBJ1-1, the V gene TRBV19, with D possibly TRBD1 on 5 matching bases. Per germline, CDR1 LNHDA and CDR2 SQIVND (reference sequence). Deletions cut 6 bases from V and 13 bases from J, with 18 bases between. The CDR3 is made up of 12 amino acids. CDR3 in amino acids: CASSPSSRVGFF. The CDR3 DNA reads TGTGCCAGTAGCCCTTCCAGCAGGGTGGGTTTCTTT.

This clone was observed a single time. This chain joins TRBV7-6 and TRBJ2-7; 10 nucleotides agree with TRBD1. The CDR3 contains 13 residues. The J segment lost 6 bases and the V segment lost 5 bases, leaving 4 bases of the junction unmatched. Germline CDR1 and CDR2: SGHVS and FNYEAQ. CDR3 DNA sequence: TGTGCCAGCAGCCGGGACAGGGGAACCGAGCAGTACTTC. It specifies CASSRDRGTEQYF.

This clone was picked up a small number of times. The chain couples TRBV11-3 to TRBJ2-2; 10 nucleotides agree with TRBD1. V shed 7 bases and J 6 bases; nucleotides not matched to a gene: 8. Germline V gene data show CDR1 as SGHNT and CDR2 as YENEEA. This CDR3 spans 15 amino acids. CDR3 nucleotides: TGTGCCAGCACGGGACAGGGGAGGGGTCCCGGGGAGCTGTTTTTT. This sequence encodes CASTGQGRGPGELFF.

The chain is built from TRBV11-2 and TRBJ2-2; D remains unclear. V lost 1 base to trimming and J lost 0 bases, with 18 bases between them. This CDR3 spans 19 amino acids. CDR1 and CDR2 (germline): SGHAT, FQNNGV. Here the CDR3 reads CASSLGIGYGQANTGELFF. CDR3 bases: TGTGCCAGCAGCTTAGGTATTGGTTACGGCCAGGCGAACACCGGGGAGCTGTTTTTT. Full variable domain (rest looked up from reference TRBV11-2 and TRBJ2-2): EAGVAQSPRYKIIEKRQSVAFWCNPISGHATLYWYQQILGQGPKLLIQFQNNGVVDDSQLPKDRFSAERLKGVDSTLKIQPAKLEDSAVYLCASSLGIGYGQANTGELFFGEGSRLTVL.

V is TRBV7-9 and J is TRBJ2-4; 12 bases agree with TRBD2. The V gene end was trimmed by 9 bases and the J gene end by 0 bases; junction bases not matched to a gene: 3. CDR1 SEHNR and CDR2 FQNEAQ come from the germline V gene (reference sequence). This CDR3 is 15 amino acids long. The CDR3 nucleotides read TGTGCCAGTTCTAGCGGGAGGGTAGCCAAAAACATTCAGTACTTC. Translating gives CASSSGRVAKNIQYF.

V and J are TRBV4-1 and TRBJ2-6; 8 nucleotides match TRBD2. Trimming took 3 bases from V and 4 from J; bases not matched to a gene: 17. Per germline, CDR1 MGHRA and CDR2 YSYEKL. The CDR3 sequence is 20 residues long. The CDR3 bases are TGCGCCAGCAGCCAGCTCCTCCGGGCGGGAGGCCCTCGGGGGGCCAACGTCCTGACTTTC. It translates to CASSQLLRAGGPRGANVLTF.

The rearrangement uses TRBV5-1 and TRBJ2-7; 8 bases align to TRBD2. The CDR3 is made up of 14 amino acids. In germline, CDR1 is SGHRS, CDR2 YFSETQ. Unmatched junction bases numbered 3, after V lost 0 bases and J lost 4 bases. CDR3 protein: CASSLAGGRYEQYF. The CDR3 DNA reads TGCGCCAGCAGCTTGGCCGGCGGGAGGTACGAGCAGTACTTC.

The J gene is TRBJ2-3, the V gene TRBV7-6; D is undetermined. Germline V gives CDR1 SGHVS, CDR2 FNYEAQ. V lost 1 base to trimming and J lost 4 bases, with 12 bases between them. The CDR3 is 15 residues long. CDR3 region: CASSLGVTSADTQYF. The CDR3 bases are TGTGCCAGCAGCTTAGGGGTGACGAGCGCAGATACGCAGTATTTT.

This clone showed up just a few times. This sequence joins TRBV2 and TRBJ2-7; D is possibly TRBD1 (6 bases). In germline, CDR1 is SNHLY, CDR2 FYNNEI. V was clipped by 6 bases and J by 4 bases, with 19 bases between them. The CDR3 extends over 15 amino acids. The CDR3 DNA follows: TGTGCCAGCAGGCCTGGGGGCGGGCTTTATTACGAGCAGTACTTC. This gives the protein CASRPGGGLYYEQYF. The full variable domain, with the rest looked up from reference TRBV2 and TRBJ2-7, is EPEVTQTPSHQVTQMGQEVILRCVPISNHLYFYWYRQILGQKVEFLVSFYNNEISEKSEIFDDQFSVERPDGSNFTLKIRSTKLEDSAMYFCASRPGGGLYYEQYFGPGTRLTVT.

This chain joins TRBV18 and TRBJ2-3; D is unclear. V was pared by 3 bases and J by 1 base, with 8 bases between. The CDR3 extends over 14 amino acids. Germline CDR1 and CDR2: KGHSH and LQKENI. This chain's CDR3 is CASSPVSGTDTQYF. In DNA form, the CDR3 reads TGTGCCAGCTCACCCGTATCGGGCACAGATACGCAGTATTTT. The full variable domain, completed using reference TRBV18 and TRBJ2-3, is NAGVMQNPRHLVRRRGQEARLRCSPMKGHSHVYWYRQLPEEGLKFMVYLQKENIIDESGMPKERFSAEFPKEGPSILRIQQVVRGDSAAYFCASSPVSGTDTQYFGPGTRLTVL.

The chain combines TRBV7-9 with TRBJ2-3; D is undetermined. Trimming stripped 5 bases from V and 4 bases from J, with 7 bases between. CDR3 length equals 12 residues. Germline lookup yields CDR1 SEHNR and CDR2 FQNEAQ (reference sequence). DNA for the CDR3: TGTGCCAGCAGCCCCCGGGCAGATACGCAGTATTTT. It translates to CASSPRADTQYF.

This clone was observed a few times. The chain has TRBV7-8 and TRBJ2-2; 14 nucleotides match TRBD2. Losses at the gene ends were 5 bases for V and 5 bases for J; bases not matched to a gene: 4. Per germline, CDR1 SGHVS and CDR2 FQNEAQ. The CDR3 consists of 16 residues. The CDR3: CASSTGTSGGTGELFF. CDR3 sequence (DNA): TGTGCCAGCAGCACCGGGACTAGCGGGGGAACCGGGGAGCTGTTTTTT.

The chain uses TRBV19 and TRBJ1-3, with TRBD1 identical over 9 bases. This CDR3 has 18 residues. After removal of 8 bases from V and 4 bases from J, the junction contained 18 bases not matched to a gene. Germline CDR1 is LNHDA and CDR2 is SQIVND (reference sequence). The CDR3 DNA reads TGTGCCAGTCAAACCTCCACCGGGACAGGGAGACCCGGAAACACCATATATTTT. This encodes CASQTSTGTGRPGNTIYF. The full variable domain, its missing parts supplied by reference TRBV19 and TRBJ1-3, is DGGITQSPKYLFRKEGQNVTLSCEQNLNHDAMYWYRQDPGQGLRLIYYSQIVNDFQKGDIAEGYSVSREKKESFPLTVTSAQKNPTAFYLCASQTSTGTGRPGNTIYFGEGSWLTVV.

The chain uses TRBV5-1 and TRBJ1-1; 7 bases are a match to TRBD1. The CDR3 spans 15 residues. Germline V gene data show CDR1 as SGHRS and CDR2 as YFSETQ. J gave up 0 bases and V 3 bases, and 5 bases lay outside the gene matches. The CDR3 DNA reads TGCGCCAGCAGCTCCTCAGGGGGGATGAACACTGAAGCTTTCTTT. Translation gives CASSSSGGMNTEAFF.

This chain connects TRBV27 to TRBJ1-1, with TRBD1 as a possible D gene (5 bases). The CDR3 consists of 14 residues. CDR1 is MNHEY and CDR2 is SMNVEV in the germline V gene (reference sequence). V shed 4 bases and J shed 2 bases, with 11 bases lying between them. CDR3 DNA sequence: TGTGCCAGCAGTTATTGGGGGGGAAACACTGAAGCTTTCTTT. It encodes CASSYWGGNTEAFF.

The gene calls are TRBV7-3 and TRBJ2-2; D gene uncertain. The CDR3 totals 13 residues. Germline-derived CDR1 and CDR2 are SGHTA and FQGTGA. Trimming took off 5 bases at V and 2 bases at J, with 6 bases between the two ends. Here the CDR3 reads CASSISNTGELFF. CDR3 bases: TGTGCCAGCAGCATTTCTAACACCGGGGAGCTGTTTTTT.

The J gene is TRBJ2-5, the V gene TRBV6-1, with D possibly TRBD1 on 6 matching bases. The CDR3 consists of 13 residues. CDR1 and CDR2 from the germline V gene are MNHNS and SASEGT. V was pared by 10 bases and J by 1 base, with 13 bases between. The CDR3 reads CAITGQIQETQYF. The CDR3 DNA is TGTGCCATCACAGGGCAGATCCAAGAGACCCAGTACTTC.

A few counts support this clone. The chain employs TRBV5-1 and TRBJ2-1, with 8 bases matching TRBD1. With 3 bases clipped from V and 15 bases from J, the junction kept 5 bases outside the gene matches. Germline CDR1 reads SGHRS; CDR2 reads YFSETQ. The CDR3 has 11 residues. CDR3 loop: CASSSDRAWFF. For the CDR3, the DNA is TGCGCCAGCAGCTCGGACAGGGCTTGGTTCTTC.

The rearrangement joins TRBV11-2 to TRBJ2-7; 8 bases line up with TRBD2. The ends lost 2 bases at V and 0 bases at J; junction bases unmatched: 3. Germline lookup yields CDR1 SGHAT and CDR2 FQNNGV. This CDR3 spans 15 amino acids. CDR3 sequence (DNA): TGTGCCAGCAGCTTAACACTAGCGGACTCCTACGAGCAGTACTTC. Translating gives CASSLTLADSYEQYF.

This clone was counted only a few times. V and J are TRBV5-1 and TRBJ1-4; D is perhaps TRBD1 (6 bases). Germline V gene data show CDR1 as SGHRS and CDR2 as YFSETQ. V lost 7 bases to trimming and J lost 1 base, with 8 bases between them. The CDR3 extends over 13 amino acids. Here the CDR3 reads CASSRGTNEKLFF. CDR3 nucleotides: TGCGCCAGCTCCAGGGGAACTAATGAAAAACTGTTTTTT.

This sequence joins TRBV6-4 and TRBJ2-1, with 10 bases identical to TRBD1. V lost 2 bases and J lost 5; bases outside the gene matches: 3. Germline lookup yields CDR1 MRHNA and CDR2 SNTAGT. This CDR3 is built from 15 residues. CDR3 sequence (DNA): TGTGCCAGCAGTGACGGACAGGGGGGTAACAATGAGCAGTTCTTC. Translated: CASSDGQGGNNEQFF.

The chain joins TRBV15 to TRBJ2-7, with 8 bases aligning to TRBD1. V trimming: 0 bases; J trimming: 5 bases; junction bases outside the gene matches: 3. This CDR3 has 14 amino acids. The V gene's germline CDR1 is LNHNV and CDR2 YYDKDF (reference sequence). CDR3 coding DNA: TGTGCCACCAGCAGAGACAGGGGGCGGCACGAGCAGTACTTC. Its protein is CATSRDRGRHEQYF.